The TCR beta chain described here comes from a study of cytomegalovirus exposure and HLA in healthy donors (dated by TCRdb to the late 2010s). In the study overall: According to an earlier analysis of 550 to 700 of the donors, about 190 million T cells yielded roughly 110 million unique TCR beta sequences and approximately 280 Gb of sequence data. An early release that covered more than 550 HLA-typed donors contained around 300 gigabases of sequencing data and approximately 85 million unique TCR sequences. Of the 300 to 500 genotyped donors, approximately 80% were placed in the genetic ancestry cluster associated with self-reported Caucasian donors. The aim of the study was to test whether cataloging public T cell receptors could identify signatures of past pathogen exposure. Using immunosequencing, the study profiled T cell repertoires from roughly 650 subjects and related those repertoires to cytomegalovirus serostatus. Along with the 666-subject first cohort, a separate validation cohort of more than 90 different subjects was used. The study combined high-throughput TCR immunosequencing, statistical association of individual TCRs with disease status, and machine learning to predict cytomegalovirus infection status. In a later analysis, previously published TCR beta repertoires from 666 donors were re-analyzed and high-resolution HLA genotyping was added so that TCR occurrence patterns could be studied. Rather than drawing on any new phenotypic data, the later analysis identified candidate immune exposures from TCR beta sequences and the way those sequences occurred across donors. To decide whether each TCR beta V gene segment behaved as functional or pseudogenic, an earlier analysis of 587 of the donors relied on high-throughput TCR beta sequencing. Alongside the repertoire data, information on donor age, sex, ethnicity and CMV serostatus was compiled. A later genetic analysis took genome-wide SNP genotypes for about three fifths of the 666 donors and used that subset as a discovery cohort. Every repertoire in the discovery cohort had been generated on one and the same sequencing platform. HLA typing included class I and class II loci at four-digit resolution. The number of donors typed differed by locus, with roughly 620-630 for A, B, C, DRB1 and DQB1, roughly 520 for DQA1, 600 to 610 for DPA1, and around 450 for DPB1. Because of strong linkage in the cohort, roughly five DR-DQ haplotypes were treated as single units for association and clustering. Across some 400 genotyped donors of the cohort, an average of about 200,000 unique TCR beta nucleotide sequences per donor were sequenced, and 15% to 20% of those sequences were non-productive.

Findings and caveats that apply to the study as a whole: Because counts were too low, 15 to 20 rarely observed V segments, including chromosome 9 orphons, were excluded from the earlier analysis of some 590 of the donors. In this cohort, only TCR beta chains were sequenced, and detectable features were limited by the absence of alpha or paired-chain data. According to a later analysis, TCR association rates differed among HLA loci, with DRB1 alleles showing the most associated TCRs and HLA-C alleles showing the fewest. In vitro tests confirmed that a few of the cytomegalovirus-associated TCR beta chains recognize cytomegalovirus antigens. A later analysis associated about 17,000 TCR beta sequences with specific HLA alleles at a false discovery rate of 0.05. The presence/absence analyses assumed that sequencing depth was roughly uniform across donors, and that assumption may not be true. In a later analysis, HLA-associated TCR beta chains were found to be more clonally expanded and to have lower generation probabilities than equally common non-associated chains. Broadly in line with IMGT annotations, most TCR beta V segments showed up in productive rearrangements about 87% or about 30% of the time in an earlier analysis of several hundred of the donors. According to the authors, the approach could potentially be generalized to other disease states and immunological phenotypes. The study listed 150 to 200 TCR beta chains as associated with cytomegalovirus. A further reported finding was that TCR beta sequences accurately predicted the HLA-A and HLA-B alleles for most subjects in the first cohort. The classifier was reported to diagnose cytomegalovirus status with high specificity and sensitivity in both the original and validation cohorts. When HLA alleles, especially DR and DQ, strongly co-occurred, attributing TCR associations to individual alleles was difficult. The only immune exposure information available for the cohort was CMV serostatus. Most TCR sequences were seen in very few donors, while some public TCRs were found in many individuals. Correlated functional status among segregating V segments might reflect linkage disequilibrium, but an unknown experimental factor could not be ruled out. An association between a missense DCLRE1C variant and V-gene and J-gene trimming of TCR beta chains was found in a later genetic analysis and replicated in an independent cohort. A cluster of highly shared sequence variants was judged likely to represent a technical artifact of the sequencing pipeline. According to a later genetic analysis, donors in an Asian-associated ancestry cluster had fewer N-insertions in productive TCRs than the approximately 700-donor mean. HLA typing was unavailable for some donors at each locus, so association tests used only the typed subset. In a later analysis, most CMV-associated TCR beta chains were found to appear HLA-restricted, with HLA associations seemingly driven largely by CMV exposure. According to a later analysis, parvovirus B19, influenza, CMV and Epstein-Barr virus appeared linked to several top co-occurrence clusters.

The cohort was made up of approximately 670 healthy bone marrow donors. At the time of sampling, all cohort members were nominally healthy, though unrecorded immune exposures were likely present. The donor was CMV seronegative and was included in the group of under 450 seronegative cohort members. A peripheral blood sample was provided by each donor, and peripheral blood mononuclear cells were used for TCR beta sequencing. The Qiagen DNeasy Blood Extraction Kit was used to extract genomic DNA from the blood cell samples. Libraries were prepared through the immunoSEQ multiplex PCR assay. A mixture of 60 forward primers for TCR Vbeta segments and 13 reverse primers for TCR Jbeta segments was used in the multiplex PCR. The CDR3 region of rearranged TCR beta genes was amplified from genomic DNA by a multiplex PCR assay. Amplified TCR beta libraries were sequenced as 87-base-pair reads on the Illumina HiSeq System. In the source study's methods: Across the 670 or so repertoires, a later analysis counted tens of millions of unique TCR beta chains, 8.5 million to 12 million of which were shared by at least two donors. To remove PCR and sequencing errors, raw reads were error-corrected and collapsed into unique sequences using a nearest-neighbor algorithm that merged closely related sequences. V, D and J gene segments were assigned by aligning CDR3 sequences to IMGT reference sequences. For a sequence to be retained, at least a six-nucleotide match to both a V gene segment and a J gene segment was required. Rearrangements were called productive when the CDR3 lacked stop codons and stayed in frame with V and J; all others were non-productive. Following IMGT convention, CDR3 was defined as the stretch from the second conserved V-encoded cysteine up to the conserved J-encoded phenylalanine. Sequences without an unambiguous match to a single V gene segment were excluded from the earlier analysis of 587 of the donors. In an earlier analysis of several hundred of the donors, V segments were called functional above 56.7% productive rearrangements and were called segregating when the between-donor standard deviation exceeded 5%. A statistical classification framework was built for diagnosing cytomegalovirus status from the catalog of TCR beta chain sequences. V and J gene assignment, in a later analysis, came from comparing TCR nucleotide sequences with IMGT/GENE-DB human TR gene sequences. The TCRdist pipeline was used in a later analysis to assign CDR3 sequences and most-parsimonious VDJ recombination scenarios. In a later analysis, each TCR beta chain was defined by its CDR3 amino acid sequence together with its V-gene family, and reads without a unique V-gene family were excluded. To address suspected cross-contamination and a sequencing artifact, a later analysis removed over 500 highly shared, low-generation-probability nucleotide sequences. In a later analysis, a clonal expansion index was calculated for each public chain from normalized within-repertoire ranks of inferred template counts. Generation probabilities in a later analysis came from a VDJ recombination model fitted to out-of-frame rearrangements, and those results were checked against IGoR. A later analysis scored TCR-TCR, TCR-HLA and TCR-CMV co-occurrence with hypergeometric tests, applying a repertoire-size bias correction to TCR pairs. A later analysis estimated false discovery rates by permuting HLA or CMV assignments 20 times. In a later analysis, co-occurring TCRs were grouped using DBSCAN, with TCRdist sequence similarity added in when clustering inside HLA-allele-positive subsets. Repertoires with fewer than 30,000 or more than 120,000 public chains, plus five repertoires with anomalous nucleotide sharing, were excluded from co-occurrence clustering. Sourced from immuneACCESS, this table was stored by TCRdb with only in-frame sequences that have V and J called. A share of the clones is absent; for the studies checked, an unresolved V gene accounts for under half, and the remainder has no known explanation. Clone size and V and J calls were adopted from that table, with D and trimming inferred from the DNA. The sample profile shows about 98,000 clones; around 67% of them were found once. The ten largest make up 2% to 3% of the sample.

Remarks on this clone: The antigen it binds to is not known. One base away there is no much larger clone; base qualities are not given.

The sequencing input was PBMCs. The clonotype comes from a man aged 45-65 years in good health and CMV-seronegative.

The CDR3 protein: CASSFRGNEQYF. The DNA is TGTGCCAGCAGCTTCAGGGGCAACGAGCAGTACTTC. Recombination linked TRBV5-4 to TRBJ2-5, and the D gene may be TRBD1, 6 bases matching. The J call may be in error: the DNA end matches TRBJ2-7 better. CDR1 and CDR2, looked up from the germline V gene (reference sequence), are SGHNT and YYREEE. The CDR3, from cysteine to phenylalanine, totals 12 residues. The DNA shown is the 36-base CDR3, in frame from base 1.